The clone carrying this T cell receptor (beta chain) has more than one count but fewer than ten. This specimen belongs to a study of OX40 agonist ivuxolimab in advanced cancers. Germline lookup yields CDR1 GTSNPN and CDR2 SVGIG (reference sequence). V was trimmed by 1 base and J by 2 bases, leaving 9 bases between them. This CDR3 is 14 amino acids long. TCRdb keeps only in-frame clones here, not all; method: immunoSEQ multiplex PCR. The sample has more than 85,000 clones, less than 95% seen once. This material consisted of CD4+ or CD8+ T cells sorted from blood, taken in a trial of the OX40 agonist ivuxolimab. The sequence was collected from an adult with an advanced solid tumor such as melanoma, head and neck, liver or kidney cancer. The genes are TRBV30 and TRBJ1-5; D unresolved. This chain's CDR3 is CAWSESGGNQPQHF. DNA for the CDR3: TGTGCCTGGAGTGAGTCCGGGGGCAATCAGCCCCAGCATTTT.